The 3 T cell receptor beta chains given below trace back to one sample, sequenced in a study of T cells expressing NK-cell markers. TCRdb re-called the 5' RACE reads and gives one entry per CDR3 protein, without DNA. The clone table shows about 21,000 distinct CDR3 sequences, with the ten largest holding approximately 58%. The material sequenced was blood T cells: a sorted CD56 or NKG2C T cell subset, CD4+ or CD8+ T cells, or bulk PBMC T cells (not recorded which). These receptors all stem from a man aged 18-69 years in good health.

The chain has TRBV2 and TRBJ1-2. Germline V gene data show CDR1 as SNHLY and CDR2 as FYNNEI. CDR3 size: 13 residues. CDR3 sequence reads: CASSSQANYGYTF.

This chain connects TRBV14 to TRBJ1-6; TCRdb returns TRBD1, unconfirmable since there is no DNA. CDR3 length equals 14 residues. The germline gives CDR1 SGHDN, CDR2 FVKESK. The CDR3 reads CASSWGQGNSPLHF. Supplemented by reference TRBV14 and TRBJ1-6, the full variable domain reads EAGVTQFPSHSVIEKGQTVTLRCDPISGHDNLYWYRRVMGKEIKFLLHFVKESKQDESGMPNNRFLAERTGGTYSTLKVQPAELEDSGVYFCASSWGQGNSPLHFGNGTRLTVT.

The chain links TRBV11-2 to TRBJ1-3. Germline V gene sequence: CDR1 SGHAT, CDR2 FQNNGV. The CDR3 is 15 residues long. CDR3 protein: CASSLVRGSGNTIYF. Looking up the rest from reference TRBV11-2 and TRBJ1-3 gives the full variable domain: EAGVAQSPRYKIIEKRQSVAFWCNPISGHATLYWYQQILGQGPKLLIQFQNNGVVDDSQLPKDRFSAERLKGVDSTLKIQPAKLEDSAVYLCASSLVRGSGNTIYFGEGSWLTVV.